One sample yielded the 3 T cell receptor beta chains listed below, sequenced in a study of T cells in Graves' hyperthyroidism and ophthalmopathy. RNA transcripts were the template for amplifying TCR beta CDR3 regions. HTBI primers were the set used in a first-round RT-PCR of the TCR CDR3. One entry per CDR3 protein results from TCRdb running MiXCR on the multiplex PCR reads. The sample lists about 640,000 distinct CDR3 sequences, less than 25% occurring once. The sample comprised blood. The receptors were gathered from a man aged 30 to 45 with Graves' ophthalmopathy.

This clonotype came up a few times. The chain combines TRBV6-5 with TRBJ2-1; 12 bases map to TRBD1. The CDR3 has 17 amino acids. V lost 2 bases and J lost 8; bases outside the gene matches: 10. Germline values: CDR1 MNHEY, CDR2 SVGAGI. This CDR3 is CASSYLRTGTGGHEQFF. CDR3 DNA: TGTGCCAGCAGTTACCTCCGAACCGGGACAGGGGGCCATGAGCAGTTCTTC.

This clonotype was counted a few times. J is TRBJ2-1 and V is TRBV11-2; perhaps TRBD2 as D (6 bases). Trimming pared 5 bases from V and 1 base from J, leaving 18 bases between. Germline V gives CDR1 SGHAT, CDR2 FQNNGV. This CDR3 spans 17 amino acids. In DNA form, the CDR3 reads TGTGCCAGCAGCGCCTTCGTCCGGGAGTGGTCCTACAATGAGCAGTTCTTC. This codes for CASSAFVREWSYNEQFF.

This clonotype was observed a handful of times. The rearrangement links TRBV6-1 to TRBJ2-7; possible D gene TRBD1, 7 bases. Trimming removed 3 bases from V and 4 bases from J, with 10 bases in between. The length of the CDR3 is 13 residues. Germline CDR1 MNHNS, CDR2 SASEGT. The CDR3 nucleotides read TGTGCCAGCAGTGAGGAGGGGGCTTACGAGCAGTACTTC. It codes for CASSEEGAYEQYF.